Listed here are 28 T cell receptor beta chains from one sample, sequenced in a study of neurological immune-mediated disorders. TCRdb processed the 5' RACE reads anew with MiXCR; each CDR3 protein has one entry. The sample yields about 92,000 distinct CDR3 sequences, around 3.4% seen once. Sequencing input: PBMCs. The receptors originated from a woman aged 45 to 65 with multiple sclerosis.

This clonotype came up many times. CDR3 nucleotide sequence: TGTGCCAGCTCCCGGGACCTAGTCCTCGGCAATGAGCAGTTCTTC. Protein: CASSRDLVLGNEQFF. The rearrangement links TRBV7-2 to TRBJ2-1; either TRBD1 or TRBD2 may fit D (5 bases each). Germline CDR1 reads SGHTA; CDR2 reads FQGNSA. Trimming pared 8 bases from V and 6 bases from J, leaving 20 bases between. This CDR3 region has 15 residues.

This clonotype showed up many times. The chain has TRBV15 and TRBJ2-5; D is unclear. Trimming shortened V by 2 bases and J by 3 bases, and 4 bases separated the two germline ends. Germline V gene lookup returns CDR1 LNHNV and CDR2 YYDKDF (reference sequence). This CDR3 has 12 residues. The CDR3 sequence: CATSRFKETQYF. The CDR3 DNA reads TGTGCCACCAGCAGATTTAAAGAGACCCAGTACTTC.

This clonotype was found many times. J is TRBJ2-3 and V is TRBV20-1, with TRBD2 as a possible D gene (6 bases). Per the germline V gene, CDR1 is DFQATT and CDR2 is SNEGSKA (reference sequence). Trimming pared 3 bases from V and 2 bases from J, leaving 18 bases between. The CDR3 covers 16 residues. CDR3 DNA: TGCAGTGCTAGTCCCTCTCGGGACTTTACCACAGATACGCAGTATTTT. Amino acids: CSASPSRDFTTDTQYF.

This clonotype was detected ten times or more. This sequence may be a read error, since a much larger clone differs from it by one base. This rearrangement joins TRBV5-5 to TRBJ2-7; 7 bases line up with TRBD2. The V and J ends lost 4 bases and 7 bases, in that order; junction bases with no gene match: 11. The germline V gene encodes CDR1 SGHKS and CDR2 YYEKEE (reference sequence). This CDR3 has 14 amino acids. The CDR3 DNA reads TGTGCCAGCAGCCTGGAGCGGGGTCGTGAAGAGCAGTACTTC. Its protein is CASSLERGREEQYF.

This clonotype was recorded at least ten times. V gene TRBV9 combines with J gene TRBJ1-3, with TRBD1 matching over 8 bases. The CDR3 has 15 amino acids. Germline V CDR1 and CDR2: SGDLS, YYNGEE. After removal of 0 bases from V and 4 bases from J, the junction contained 3 bases not matched to a gene. The CDR3 region has the DNA TGTGCCAGCAGCGTAGACAGGGGGATCGGAAACACCATATATTTT. Translation gives CASSVDRGIGNTIYF.

This clonotype was detected many times. The gene calls are TRBV27 and TRBJ2-5; a weak D match, TRBD2 (6 bases). This CDR3 is 13 amino acids long. Germline values: CDR1 MNHEY, CDR2 SMNVEV (reference sequence). V shed 10 bases and J shed 0 bases, with 12 bases lying between them. Here the CDR3 DNA reads TGTGCCACCAGGAGGGGTCACCAAGAGACCCAGTACTTC. This sequence encodes CATRRGHQETQYF.

There are many counts of this clonotype. This sequence joins TRBV7-9 and TRBJ1-2, with a weak D call TRBD1 (6 bases). The CDR3 covers 16 residues. The V and J ends lost 6 bases and 6 bases respectively, with 23 bases between them. The germline gives CDR1 SEHNR, CDR2 FQNEAQ (reference sequence). The CDR3: CASSSLQPHRVDGYTF. In DNA, the CDR3 is TGTGCCAGCAGTTCCCTTCAGCCACACAGGGTCGATGGCTACACCTTC.

The table lists this clonotype with many counts. The CDR3 protein is CASSSRSDRVGGYTF. The DNA for the CDR3 is TGCGCCAGCAGCTCAAGATCGGACAGGGTGGGAGGCTACACCTTC. The rearrangement uses TRBV5-1 and TRBJ1-2, with 8 bases aligning to TRBD1. Germline V gene lookup returns CDR1 SGHRS and CDR2 YFSETQ. The CDR3 contains 15 residues. After removal of 3 bases from V and 8 bases from J, the junction contained 12 bases not matched to a gene.

CDR3 bases: TGCAGTGCTATGCGCAACACCGGGGAGCTGTTTTTT. The encoded protein is CSAMRNTGELFF. The V gene is TRBV20-1, the J gene TRBJ2-2, with D uncertain. Germline V CDR1 and CDR2: DFQATT, SNEGSKA (reference sequence). With 4 bases removed from V and 2 bases from J, the gap between germline ends came to 5 bases. This CDR3 contains 12 residues.

This clonotype appeared many times. The chain recombines TRBV7-2 with TRBJ1-2; no firm D call. Germline CDR1 and CDR2: SGHTA and FQGNSA. The CDR3 consists of 14 residues. With 5 bases removed from V and 2 bases from J, the gap between germline ends came to 12 bases. CDR3 sequence: CASSPSGSNYGYTF. CDR3 in DNA: TGTGCCAGCAGCCCCTCCGGGTCCAACTATGGCTACACCTTC.

The chain links TRBV7-3 to TRBJ1-2; 9 bases match TRBD1. Germline V lookup: CDR1 SGHTA, CDR2 FQGTGA. The CDR3 is 15 amino acids. The junction had 6 bases not matched to a gene; V was cut back by 5 bases and J by 2 bases. The CDR3 spells CASSPSGTGNYGYTF. In DNA form, the CDR3 reads TGTGCCAGCAGCCCGTCCGGGACAGGGAACTATGGCTACACCTTC.

Ten or more counts support this clonotype. This chain joins TRBV5-1 and TRBJ2-2; 14 bases line up with TRBD2. The CDR3 covers 20 residues. Germline V gives CDR1 SGHRS, CDR2 YFSETQ. The V and J ends lost 0 bases and 2 bases, in that order; junction bases with no gene match: 9. The CDR3 loop is CASSLASGTSGGPNTGELFF. For the CDR3, the DNA is TGCGCCAGCAGCTTGGCCTCAGGGACTAGCGGGGGCCCTAACACCGGGGAGCTGTTTTTT.

This clonotype occurred many times. The chain uses TRBV5-1 and TRBJ2-7; TRBD1 agrees at 8 bases. This CDR3 region has 17 residues. CDR1 and CDR2 from the germline V gene are SGHRS and YFSETQ. The V segment lost 4 bases and the J segment 0 bases; nucleotides outside the gene matches: 12. CDR3 in amino acids: CASSIGQGGRFSYEQYF. CDR3 in DNA: TGCGCCAGCAGCATAGGACAGGGCGGTAGGTTCTCCTACGAGCAGTACTTC.

This clonotype was counted many times. This chain joins TRBV12-3 or TRBV12-4 and TRBJ2-3, with no clear D. CDR3 size: 13 residues. V gave up 4 bases and J gave up 8 bases, with 13 bases separating them. CDR3 region: CASSSGRIATQYF. The CDR3 DNA is TGTGCCAGCAGTTCCGGACGGATCGCTACGCAGTATTTT.

This clonotype has at least ten counts. V and J are TRBV5-1 and TRBJ1-2; D ambiguous. CDR1 is SGHRS, CDR2 YFSETQ, per germline. V was cut by 1 base and J by 3 bases, with 10 bases left in between. The CDR3 contains 14 residues. CDR3 loop: CASSLFNQDYGYTF. The DNA for the CDR3 is TGCGCCAGCAGCTTGTTCAATCAGGACTATGGCTACACCTTC.

This clonotype was seen repeatedly, ten times or more. V is TRBV20-1 and J is TRBJ1-1, with D possibly matching TRBD1 (6 bases). The CDR3 is made up of 16 amino acids. Between the trimmed V and J ends, which lost 5 bases and 0 bases, there was a span of 19 bases. Germline assignment: CDR1 DFQATT and CDR2 SNEGSKA (reference sequence). The CDR3, as DNA: TGCAGTGCTGACATAAAGTCCGGACAGATGAACACTGAAGCTTTCTTT. Translation: CSADIKSGQMNTEAFF.

Many counts were recorded for this clonotype. V gene TRBV4-3 combines with J gene TRBJ2-1; D unresolved. CDR1 and CDR2 (germline): LGHNA, YSLEER. The CDR3 extends over 15 amino acids. The germline V and J ends were trimmed by 3 bases and 0 bases, with 9 bases remaining between them. CDR3 in amino acids: CASSHRPSSYNEQFF. CDR3 DNA sequence: TGCGCCAGCAGCCATAGGCCCAGCTCCTACAATGAGCAGTTCTTC.

This clonotype was seen ten or more times. The chain is built from TRBV13 and TRBJ2-3; D gene ambiguous. The CDR3 length is 13 residues. Germline V gene sequence: CDR1 PRHDT, CDR2 FYEKMQ (reference sequence). Trimming shortened V by 1 base and J by 3 bases, and 5 bases separated the two germline ends. CDR3 amino acids: CASSLEQTDTQYF. CDR3 bases: TGTGCCAGCAGCTTAGAGCAGACAGATACGCAGTATTTT.

At least ten counts were recorded for this clonotype. V gene TRBV20-1 combines with J gene TRBJ2-3; possibly TRBD1 or TRBD2 for D (7 bases each). Germline V lookup: CDR1 DFQATT, CDR2 SNEGSKA (reference sequence). CDR3 length: 14 amino acids. Trimming stripped 4 bases from V and 2 bases from J, with 13 bases between. The CDR3 DNA reads as TGCAGTGCTACAGGGGGGGCTCACACAGATACGCAGTATTTT. It specifies CSATGGAHTDTQYF.

This clonotype was observed at least ten times. J is TRBJ2-1 and V is TRBV12-3 or TRBV12-4; D gene uncertain. V lost 0 bases, J lost 4 bases, and 13 bases lay in between. This CDR3 has 16 residues. CDR3 DNA sequence: TGTGCCAGCAGTTTAGCCGCCCGGCCGAGGTACAATGAGCAGTTCTTC. Its protein product is CASSLAARPRYNEQFF.

This clonotype was counted at least ten times. The chain carries TRBV20-1 and TRBJ2-1, with 9 positions matching TRBD2. CDR1 DFQATT and CDR2 SNEGSKA come from the germline V gene (reference sequence). V lost 5 bases to trimming and J lost 4 bases; unmatched junction nucleotides: 9. The CDR3 sequence is 15 residues long. The CDR3, as DNA: TGCAGTGCTCCAAGACTAGCGGCCCCTTACAATGAGCAGTTCTTC. It yields the protein CSAPRLAAPYNEQFF.

This clonotype was recorded at least ten times. The chain couples TRBV9 to TRBJ2-7, with D hard to call. Germline V gene sequence: CDR1 SGDLS, CDR2 YYNGEE. Deletions cut 2 bases from V and 2 bases from J, with 14 bases between. The CDR3 consists of 15 residues. The CDR3 loop is CASSVGTVGTYEQYF. The CDR3, as DNA: TGTGCCAGCAGCGTGGGAACCGTAGGGACCTACGAGCAGTACTTC. The full variable domain, its missing parts supplied by reference TRBV9 and TRBJ2-7, is DSGVTQTPKHLITATGQRVTLRCSPRSGDLSVYWYQQSLDQGLQFLIQYYNGEERAKGNILERFSAQQFPDLHSELNLSSLELGDSALYFCASSVGTVGTYEQYFGPGTRLTVT.

The sample holds many counts of this clonotype. The chain combines TRBV5-1 with TRBJ2-1, with D possibly TRBD1 on 6 matching bases. Germline V lookup: CDR1 SGHRS, CDR2 YFSETQ. The CDR3 consists of 15 residues. The ends were cut back, 0 bases at V and 4 bases at J, with 11 bases in the middle. As DNA, the CDR3 is TGCGCCAGCAGCTTGGGGTCAGGGGAATACAATGAGCAGTTCTTC. Translated, it gives CASSLGSGEYNEQFF.

The sample holds many counts of this clonotype. V and J are TRBV10-3 and TRBJ2-5, with D perhaps TRBD1 (6 bases). The germline V gene has CDR1 ENHRY and CDR2 SYGVKD. The length of the CDR3 is 19 residues. V was trimmed by 3 bases and J by 2 bases, leaving 25 bases between them. DNA of the CDR3: TGTGCCATCAGTGACCTACCCTTACCGGGACAAAAGGTACAAGAGACCCAGTACTTC. It is translated as CAISDLPLPGQKVQETQYF.

There are many counts of this clonotype. The rearrangement links TRBV20-1 to TRBJ1-1; weak D call: TRBD1 (5 bases). Germline CDR1 reads DFQATT; CDR2 reads SNEGSKA (reference sequence). The germline V and J ends were trimmed by 0 bases and 5 bases, with 28 bases remaining between them. The CDR3 is 19 residues long. The CDR3 is CSARDNRESREGLGTEAFF. In DNA form, the CDR3 reads TGCAGTGCTAGAGATAATCGCGAGTCCCGGGAGGGGTTGGGGACTGAAGCTTTCTTT.

Many counts were recorded for this clonotype. The rearrangement uses TRBV7-8 and TRBJ2-5; D is undetermined. The CDR3 spans 14 residues. Germline values: CDR1 SGHVS, CDR2 FQNEAQ. Trimming took off 2 bases at V and 2 bases at J, with 9 bases between the two ends. The CDR3 spells CASSLRVRQETQYF. DNA of the CDR3: TGTGCCAGCAGCTTAAGGGTCAGGCAAGAGACCCAGTACTTC.

This clonotype was counted ten times or more. The chain employs TRBV5-1 and TRBJ1-3; no clear D gene. Trimming took off 4 bases at V and 8 bases at J, with 10 bases between the two ends. CDR1 SGHRS and CDR2 YFSETQ come from the germline V gene. The CDR3 has 12 residues. The CDR3 nucleotides are TGCGCCAGCAGCCTGGGTTTTGACACCATATATTTT. This encodes CASSLGFDTIYF.

This clonotype was observed many times. A read error may account for a junction end that differs from germline. This rearrangement joins TRBV6-5 to TRBJ1-1; no firm D call. CDR3 size: 14 residues. Germline lookup yields CDR1 MNHEY and CDR2 SVGAGI. The CDR3 DNA follows: TGTGTCAGCAGTCGTTCGGGAGACCCCCTTCTAGCTTTCTTT. It encodes CVSSRSGDPLLAFF.